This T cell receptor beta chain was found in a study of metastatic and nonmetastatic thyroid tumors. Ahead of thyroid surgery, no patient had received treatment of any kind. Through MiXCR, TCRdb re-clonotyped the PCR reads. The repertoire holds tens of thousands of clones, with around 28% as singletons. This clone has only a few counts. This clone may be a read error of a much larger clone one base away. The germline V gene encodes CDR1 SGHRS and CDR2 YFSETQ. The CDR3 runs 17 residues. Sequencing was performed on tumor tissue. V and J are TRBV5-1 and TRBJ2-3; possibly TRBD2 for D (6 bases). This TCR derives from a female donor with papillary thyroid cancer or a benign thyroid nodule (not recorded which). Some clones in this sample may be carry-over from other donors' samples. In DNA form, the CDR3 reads TGCGCCGGCAGCTTGGAGGGCCGGTCAAGCAGCACAGATACGCAGTATTTT. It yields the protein CAGSLEGRSSSTDTQYF.